The 10 T cell receptor beta chains in this list originate from one sample, sequenced in a study of T-cell memory formation after mild COVID-19. TCRdb passed the 5' RACE reads through MiXCR, listing each CDR3 protein once. The data show roughly 280,000 distinct CDR3 sequences, roughly 17% seen once. The sample comprised PBMCs or a T cell subset sorted from them (not recorded which). The receptors stem from a man younger than 30 who had mild COVID-19 (a few samples of this study predate the infection). Cell type and time point are not known.

This clonotype was observed a handful of times. The rearrangement links TRBV20-1 to TRBJ1-1; D call uncertain. V was trimmed by 3 bases and J by 11 bases, leaving 16 bases between them. The CDR3 runs to 12 residues. Per the germline V gene, CDR1 is DFQATT and CDR2 is SNEGSKA (reference sequence). CDR3 region: CSASGRTQAAFF. The CDR3 DNA sequence: TGCAGTGCTAGTGGGAGGACCCAAGCCGCTTTCTTT.

The sample holds many counts of this clonotype. The chain couples TRBV19 to TRBJ1-1; no reliable D call. Trimming took off 5 bases at V and 0 bases at J, with 4 bases between the two ends. Germline V lookup: CDR1 LNHDA, CDR2 SQIVND (reference sequence). The CDR3 is 12 residues long. The CDR3 protein is CASSFLNTEAFF. The CDR3 DNA reads as TGTGCCAGTAGTTTCCTGAACACTGAAGCTTTCTTT.

A few counts support this clonotype. The chain combines TRBV25-1 with TRBJ1-6; D is possibly TRBD1 (5 bases). V was pared by 4 bases and J by 0 bases, with 13 bases between. From germline, CDR1 is MGHDK and CDR2 SYGVNS. The CDR3 has 17 residues. The CDR3 DNA is TGTGCCAGCAGTGTGGGACTTCCGAGCTCCTATAATTCACCCCTCCACTTT. Protein product: CASSVGLPSSYNSPLHF.

This clonotype occurred many times. The V and J genes are TRBV11-2 and TRBJ2-7; no reliable D call. V was shortened by 1 base and J by 4 bases, with 8 bases between the two germline ends. Germline-derived CDR1 and CDR2 are SGHAT and FQNNGV. The CDR3 is 13 amino acids. This chain's CDR3 is CASSLVVGYEQYF. CDR3 DNA sequence: TGTGCCAGCAGCTTAGTCGTCGGATACGAGCAGTACTTC.

The V gene is TRBV7-9, the J gene TRBJ1-2; 9 bases fit TRBD1. Germline CDR1 SEHNR, CDR2 FQNEAQ (reference sequence). Trimming removed 5 bases from V and 8 bases from J; junction bases left unmatched: 21. The CDR3 has 18 amino acids. CDR3 bases: TGTGCCAGCAGCCCCACCGGTACAGGGGGCCCTCTAGGAGGAGGCTACACCTTC. Translating gives CASSPTGTGGPLGGGYTF.

The V gene is TRBV9, the J gene TRBJ2-1; D ambiguous. The V gene's germline CDR1 is SGDLS and CDR2 YYNGEE. CDR3 length equals 13 residues. Deletions cut 0 bases from V and 4 bases from J, with 5 bases between. CDR3: CASSVDQYNEQFF. Here the CDR3 DNA reads TGTGCCAGCAGCGTAGATCAATACAATGAGCAGTTCTTC.

This clonotype was counted a few times. The J gene is TRBJ2-3, the V gene TRBV6-1; D ambiguous. The germline V gene encodes CDR1 MNHNS and CDR2 SASEGT. The V gene lost 4 bases and the J gene lost 5 bases, with 7 bases spanning the gap. The CDR3 is made up of 12 amino acids. Here the CDR3 reads CASSGDRDTQYF. The DNA for the CDR3 is TGTGCCAGCAGTGGAGATAGAGATACGCAGTATTTT.

J is TRBJ2-1 and V is TRBV5-1; D might be TRBD2 (6 bases). Trimming stripped 0 bases from V and 0 bases from J, with 10 bases between. Germline V gene data show CDR1 as SGHRS and CDR2 as YFSETQ. The CDR3 spans 16 residues. For the CDR3, the DNA is TGCGCCAGCAGCTTGGTGATCGGGAGCTCCTACAATGAGCAGTTCTTC. The encoded protein is CASSLVIGSSYNEQFF.

The V and J genes are TRBV7-2 and TRBJ1-1, with a tentative D call TRBD1 (5 bases). CDR1 is SGHTA and CDR2 is FQGNSA in the germline V gene. This CDR3 has 12 residues. Trimming took off 5 bases at V and 8 bases at J, with 12 bases between the two ends. The CDR3 sequence: CASSRKGHEAFF. CDR3 in DNA: TGTGCCAGCAGCCGGAAAGGACACGAAGCTTTCTTT.

The genes are TRBV7-2 and TRBJ2-1, with 15 positions matching TRBD2. Germline-derived CDR1 and CDR2 are SGHTA and FQGNSA. After removal of 4 bases from V and 4 bases from J, the junction contained 2 bases not matched to a gene. This CDR3 has 16 amino acids. The CDR3 DNA reads as TGTGCCAGCAGCTGGGGACTAGCGGGGGGATACAATGAGCAGTTCTTC. Translating it yields CASSWGLAGGYNEQFF.